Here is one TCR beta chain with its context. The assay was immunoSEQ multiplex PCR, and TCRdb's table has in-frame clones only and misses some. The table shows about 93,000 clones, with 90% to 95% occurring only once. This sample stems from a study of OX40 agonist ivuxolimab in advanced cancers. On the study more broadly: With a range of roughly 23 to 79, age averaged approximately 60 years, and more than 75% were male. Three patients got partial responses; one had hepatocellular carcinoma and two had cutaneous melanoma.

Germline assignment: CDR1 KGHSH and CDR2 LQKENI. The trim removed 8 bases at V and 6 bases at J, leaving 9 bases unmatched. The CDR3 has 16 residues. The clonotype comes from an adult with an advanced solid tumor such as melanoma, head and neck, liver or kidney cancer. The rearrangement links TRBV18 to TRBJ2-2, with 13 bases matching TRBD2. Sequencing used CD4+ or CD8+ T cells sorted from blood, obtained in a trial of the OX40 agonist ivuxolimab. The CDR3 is CASTMTSGRSAGELFF. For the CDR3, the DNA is TGTGCCAGCACCATGACTAGCGGGAGGTCAGCCGGGGAGCTGTTTTTT.